The 7 T cell receptor beta chains below come from one sample, sequenced in a study of vaccination and CD4 T cells after COVID-19. Scientists ran DNA taken from cultured CD4+ T cells through the Oncomine TCR Beta short-read assay for sequencing. TCRdb redid the calling of the PCR reads with MiXCR, one entry per CDR3 protein. The data show 15,000 to 20,000 distinct CDR3 sequences, with roughly half seen just once and around 5% held by the top ten. Treatment given: roughly 10-day PBMC culture with coronavirus spike peptide pools or control peptides (ViraFEST assay). What these receptors recognize is not known. Sequenced here: CD4+ T cells from blood, cultured in vitro, sampled before SARS-CoV-2 vaccination. The receptor set was obtained from a human donor who had recovered from COVID-19.

This clonotype was seen a handful of times. The chain links TRBV24-1 to TRBJ2-3; D unresolved. The germline V and J ends were trimmed by 5 bases and 0 bases, with 8 bases remaining between them. This CDR3 has 14 residues. Germline V gives CDR1 KGHDR, CDR2 SFDVKD. CDR3 sequence reads: CATSGVGSTDTQYF. The CDR3 nucleotides are TGTGCCACCAGTGGCGTAGGGAGCACAGATACGCAGTATTTT.

This clonotype has only a few counts. The chain combines TRBV10-2 with TRBJ2-5; 13 bases match TRBD2. Germline CDR1 reads WSHSY; CDR2 reads SAAADI. The junction had 9 bases not matched to a gene; V was cut back by 3 bases and J by 5 bases. The CDR3 runs 17 residues. As DNA, the CDR3 is TGCGCCAGCAGTGACACTAGCGGGGGGGCCGTGTCCGAGACCCAGTACTTC. This encodes CASSDTSGGAVSETQYF.

V is TRBV6-2 or TRBV6-3 and J is TRBJ2-7, with 8 positions matching TRBD1. In germline, CDR1 is MNHEY, CDR2 SVGEGT. This CDR3 is built from 17 residues. V dropped 0 bases and J dropped 6; count of bases not matched to a gene: 13. CDR3 residues: CASSYSSRDRHFSEQYF. The CDR3 bases are TGTGCCAGCAGTTACTCATCCCGGGACAGGCACTTCTCCGAGCAGTACTTC.

This clonotype occurred a few times. The chain joins TRBV20-1 to TRBJ1-1; TRBD1 matches at 7 bases. This CDR3 is built from 12 residues. Germline values: CDR1 DFQATT, CDR2 SNEGSKA (reference sequence). The V segment lost 5 bases and the J segment 2 bases; nucleotides outside the gene matches: 2. The CDR3 nucleotides read TGCAGTGCTGGGGACAGAAACACTGAAGCTTTCTTT. This codes for CSAGDRNTEAFF.

V is TRBV2 and J is TRBJ2-2; 9 bases agree with TRBD1. This CDR3 has 14 residues. Germline CDR1 reads SNHLY; CDR2 reads FYNNEI. V gave up 6 bases and J gave up 5 bases; unmatched junction bases: 4. CDR3 in DNA: TGTGCCAGCAGAGCGGACAGGGGAACCGGGGAGCTGTTTTTT. Translation gives CASRADRGTGELFF. The complete variable domain, with remaining parts taken from reference TRBV2 and TRBJ2-2, reads EPEVTQTPSHQVTQMGQEVILRCVPISNHLYFYWYRQILGQKVEFLVSFYNNEISEKSEIFDDQFSVERPDGSNFTLKIRSTKLEDSAMYFCASRADRGTGELFFGEGSRLTVL.

This chain links TRBV12-3 or TRBV12-4 with TRBJ1-1; D gene ambiguous. The CDR3 consists of 13 residues. V lost 5 bases, J lost 0 bases, and 7 bases lay in between. CDR3 nucleotides: TGTGCCAGCAGTCCGCAGATGAACACTGAAGCTTTCTTT. The encoded protein is CASSPQMNTEAFF.

There are a few counts of this clonotype. The rearrangement uses TRBV7-2 and TRBJ2-2, with no clear D. The CDR3 length is 14 residues. V was shortened by 0 bases and J by 4 bases, with 6 bases between the two germline ends. Germline V CDR1 and CDR2: SGHTA, FQGNSA. DNA of the CDR3: TGTGCCAGCAGCTTAGCGTCTGCCACCGGGGAGCTGTTTTTT. This encodes CASSLASATGELFF.